These 14 T cell receptor beta chains share one sample of origin, sequenced in a study of cytomegalovirus exposure and HLA in healthy donors. The PCR ran on 60 Vbeta and 13 Jbeta primers. The data were produced by immunoSEQ multiplex PCR, yet TCRdb's version contains in-frame clones alone and is incomplete. The repertoire holds about 120,000 clones, with around three quarters as singletons. Material for sequencing was PBMCs. The receptors were sampled from a man aged 40-49 years in good health and CMV-seropositive.

The rearrangement links TRBV5-4 to TRBJ1-2; no reliable D call. CDR1 and CDR2 (germline): SGHNT, YYREEE (reference sequence). V shed 4 bases and J shed 0 bases, with 4 bases lying between them. CDR3 length equals 12 residues. This chain's CDR3 is CASSLTNYGYTF. CDR3 in DNA: TGTGCCAGCAGCCTAACTAACTATGGCTACACCTTC.

The J gene is TRBJ2-5, the V gene TRBV7-2, with 8 bases that match TRBD2. The CDR3 runs 14 residues. CDR1 is SGHTA, CDR2 FQGNSA, per germline. V dropped 4 bases and J dropped 2; count of bases not matched to a gene: 3. CDR3: CASSSGGAQETQYF. The CDR3 DNA is TGTGCCAGCAGCTCGGGGGGGGCTCAAGAGACCCAGTACTTC.

V is TRBV19 and J is TRBJ1-1, with unresolved D. The V and J ends lost 6 bases and 0 bases respectively, with 14 bases between them. CDR1 and CDR2 (germline): LNHDA, SQIVND (reference sequence). The CDR3 consists of 15 residues. CDR3 region: CASRRSWPLNTEAFF. For the CDR3, the DNA is TGTGCCAGTAGAAGGAGTTGGCCTCTGAACACTGAAGCTTTCTTT.

This clone was found a few times. The chain couples TRBV29-1 to TRBJ2-7; possible D gene TRBD1, 6 bases. Germline V gene sequence: CDR1 SQVTM, CDR2 ANQGSEA. This CDR3 is built from 15 residues. Trimming pared 4 bases from V and 7 bases from J, leaving 23 bases between. The CDR3 protein is CSVGKPPGTPGEQYF. DNA of the CDR3: TGCAGCGTTGGCAAACCCCCGGGGACACCCGGGGAGCAGTACTTC.

CDR3 in DNA: TGTGCCAGCAGCCACCGGGACAGGGACTACGAGCAGTACTTC. This sequence encodes CASSHRDRDYEQYF. This chain joins TRBV6-5 and TRBJ2-5, with 9 bases aligning to TRBD1. The end of the DNA aligns better with TRBJ2-7, so the J call may be wrong. The CDR3 consists of 14 residues. Per the germline V gene, CDR1 is MNHEY and CDR2 is SVGAGI.

The chain couples TRBV15 to TRBJ2-3, with 8 bases fitting TRBD1. The length of the CDR3 is 18 residues. The J segment lost 4 bases and the V segment lost 3 bases, leaving 15 bases of the junction unmatched. Germline-derived CDR1 and CDR2 are LNHNV and YYDKDF (reference sequence). The CDR3: CATSRRVGQATRADTQYF. The DNA for the CDR3 is TGTGCCACCAGCAGGAGGGTGGGACAGGCTACGAGGGCAGATACGCAGTATTTT.

V and J are TRBV2 and TRBJ1-5, with D hard to call. This CDR3 region has 15 residues. The germline CDR1 and CDR2 sequences are SNHLY and FYNNEI. V was cut by 4 bases and J by 0 bases, with 10 bases left in between. As DNA, the CDR3 is TGTGCCAGCAGTGTCGGAGCGTATAGCAATCAGCCCCAGCATTTT. This codes for CASSVGAYSNQPQHF. Variable domain in full (rest from reference TRBV2 and TRBJ1-5): EPEVTQTPSHQVTQMGQEVILRCVPISNHLYFYWYRQILGQKVEFLVSFYNNEISEKSEIFDDQFSVERPDGSNFTLKIRSTKLEDSAMYFCASSVGAYSNQPQHFGDGTRLSIL.

This chain links TRBV7-3 with TRBJ2-5; no reliable D call. The CDR3 has 13 residues. Germline-derived CDR1 and CDR2 are SGHTA and FQGTGA. The ends were cut back, 2 bases at V and 5 bases at J, with 9 bases in the middle. The CDR3 reads CASSLSTGETQYF. Written as DNA, the CDR3 is TGTGCCAGCAGCTTATCTACCGGGGAGACCCAGTACTTC.

The J gene is TRBJ2-7, the V gene TRBV28; TRBD1 matches 8 bases. Per the germline V gene, CDR1 is MDHEN and CDR2 is SYDVKM. The CDR3 extends over 16 amino acids. V lost 5 bases, J lost 0 bases, and 9 bases stayed unmatched. The CDR3 loop is CASSPRQGSASYEQYF. As DNA, the CDR3 is TGTGCCAGCAGTCCACGACAGGGGTCCGCCTCCTACGAGCAGTACTTC.

V is TRBV5-6 and J is TRBJ2-7; possible D gene TRBD1, 6 bases. The CDR3 totals 13 residues. V lost 4 bases to trimming and J lost 4 bases, with 12 bases between them. Germline values: CDR1 SGHDT, CDR2 YYEEEE. The CDR3 is CASSRTAYYEQYF. CDR3 nucleotides: TGTGCCAGCAGCCGGACAGCATATTACGAGCAGTACTTC. The full variable domain, its missing parts supplied by reference TRBV5-6 and TRBJ2-7, is DAGVTQSPTHLIKTRGQQVTLRCSPKSGHDTVSWYQQALGQGPQFIFQYYEEEERQRGNFPDRFSGHQFPNYSSELNVNALLLGDSALYLCASSRTAYYEQYFGPGTRLTVT.

This chain connects TRBV7-8 to TRBJ2-7, with TRBD1 matching 7 bases. CDR3 length: 13 residues. Looked up from germline, CDR1 is SGHVS and CDR2 is FQNEAQ. The ends lost 7 bases at V and 5 bases at J; junction bases unmatched: 8. The chain's CDR3 is CASNSIQGHEQYF. DNA of the CDR3: TGTGCCAGCAACTCGATACAGGGGCACGAGCAGTACTTC.

By share of the sample, this clone is medium-sized. The V and J genes are TRBV27 and TRBJ2-5; 9 bases are a match to TRBD2. The CDR3 totals 15 residues. V gave up 2 bases and J gave up 5 bases; unmatched junction bases: 6. Germline CDR1 MNHEY, CDR2 SMNVEV (reference sequence). The CDR3 region has the DNA TGTGCCAGCAGTTTAACTGGGACTAGCTCCGAGACCCAGTACTTC. This translates into CASSLTGTSSETQYF.

The rearrangement links TRBV11-1 to TRBJ2-7; 9 nucleotides line up with TRBD1. Unmatched junction bases numbered 10, after V lost 4 bases and J lost 6 bases. The CDR3 is 15 residues long. CDR1 and CDR2 from the germline V gene are SGHAT and FQDESV (reference sequence). The CDR3 region has the DNA TGTGCCAGCAGCTACGGACAGGGGTCCGGTGCCGAGCAGTACTTC. Its translation is CASSYGQGSGAEQYF.

This clone turned up a few times. V is TRBV7-2 and J is TRBJ2-1; TRBD2 matches 13 bases. This CDR3 has 16 amino acids. CDR1 and CDR2 from the germline V gene are SGHTA and FQGNSA. The V gene end was trimmed by 2 bases and the J gene end by 8 bases; junction bases not matched to a gene: 6. CDR3 nucleotides: TGTGCCAGCAGCTTAACGGGACTAGCGGGGTCTTATGAGCAGTTCTTC. Its protein is CASSLTGLAGSYEQFF.